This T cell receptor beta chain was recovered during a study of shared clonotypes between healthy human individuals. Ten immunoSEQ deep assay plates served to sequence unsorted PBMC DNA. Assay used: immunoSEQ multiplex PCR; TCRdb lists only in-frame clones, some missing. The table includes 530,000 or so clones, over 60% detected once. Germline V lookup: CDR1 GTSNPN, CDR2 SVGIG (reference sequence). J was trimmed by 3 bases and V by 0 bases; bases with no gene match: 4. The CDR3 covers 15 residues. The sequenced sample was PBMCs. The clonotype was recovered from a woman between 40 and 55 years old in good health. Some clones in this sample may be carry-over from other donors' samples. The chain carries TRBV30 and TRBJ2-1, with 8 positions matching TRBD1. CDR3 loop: CAWSVGTGVYNEQFF. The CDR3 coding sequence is TGTGCCTGGAGTGTAGGGACAGGTGTCTACAATGAGCAGTTCTTC.